This T cell receptor (beta chain) was captured in a study of CD8+ T cells in alopecia areata. Study-wide results and limits: Expanded CD8+ clones among the top 100, and scalp clonality, were significantly decreased by tofacitinib.

The sequencing template was cDNA reverse transcribed from extracted RNA. Here immunoSEQ multiplex PCR was the method, and the copy in TCRdb shows in-frame clones only, minus some. The sample shows 130,000 or so clones, approximately 86% of them seen only once. Documented treatment: oral pan-JAK inhibitor, 5-10 mg twice daily. This CDR3 contains 15 residues. J gave up 1 base and V 5 bases, and 4 bases lay outside the gene matches. CDR1 is SEHNR, CDR2 FQNEAQ, per germline (reference sequence). A word on this clone: Its target is not known.

Sequenced here: CD8+ T cells sorted from blood, sampled at week 4, from a patient treated with tofacitinib. V usage is TRBV7-9 and J usage is TRBJ2-2, with 7 bases fitting TRBD2. This receptor was taken from a human donor with alopecia areata. The CDR3 spells CASSPTGGNTGELFF. DNA of the CDR3: TGTGCCAGCAGCCCCACGGGGGGGAACACCGGGGAGCTGTTTTTT. The full variable domain, its missing parts supplied by reference TRBV7-9 and TRBJ2-2, is DTGVSQNPRHKITKRGQNVTFRCDPISEHNRLYWYRQTLGQGPEFLTYFQNEAQLEKSRLLSDRFSAERPKGSFSTLEIQRTEQGDSAMYLCASSPTGGNTGELFFGEGSRLTVL.